This T cell receptor beta chain emerged from a study of T cell repertoires in cytomegalovirus infection (dated by TCRdb to about 2019). At the level of the whole study: The peptide stimulations were aimed at well-studied HLA-B-restricted epitopes as well as recently identified HLA-C-restricted CMV epitopes, whose presentation resists viral immunomodulation. Donor HLA type was relevant to the analysis, because carriage of CMV infection together with the matching HLA type was indicated by public TCR beta signatures.

Here is what the overall study found, with its caveats: The ex vivo response was dominated by HLA-C-restricted CMV-specific TCR beta clonotypes, and the single most frequent clonotype in two of eight donors was supplied by these HLA-C-restricted clonotypes. Carriers of CMV infection plus the relevant HLA type were discriminated by the cumulative frequency of public TCR beta family members in the study cohort and in an independent roughly 370-donor cohort.

The instrument given in TCRdb is Illumina HiSeq 1500. TCRdb ran its own pipeline on the public reads, namely fastp trimming at Q25 and MiXCR clone calling, and kept in-frame beta chains. Every CDR3 protein is listed once, alongside the most common genes and DNA of its rows. Within this sample are about 920,000 distinct CDR3 sequences, with more than 25% of them counted one time only. Around 15% of the sample is in the top ten clones. The intended sense of this specimen's treatment or condition label: in vitro stimulation with specific CMV peptide epitopes to enrich CMV-specific T cells. As to this clonotype: Which antigen it targets is not known. This clone may be a read error of a much larger clone one base away.

Including the terminal cysteine and phenylalanine, the CDR3 comprises 19 residues. CDR3 DNA only is kept here, 57 bases in frame from base 1. Sequences SGHTA (CDR1) and FQGNSA (CDR2) are obtained from the germline V gene. This chain joins TRBV7-2 to TRBJ2-6; TRBD1 lines up with 8 middle nucleotides. Specimen: cultured CD8+ T cells from PBMCs, collected from culture after CMV antigen stimulation. The origin of this receptor is a human donor in good health (CMV status not recorded). Some clones in this sample may be carry-over from other donors' samples. DNA sequence: TGTGCCAGCAGCTTTCAGGGGGCAGATGTGACCTCTGGGACCAACGTCCTGACTTTC. The translation is CASSFQGADVTSGTNVLTF.